The text below deals with one T cell receptor beta chain. This CDR3 has 16 residues. CDR1 and CDR2 from the germline V gene are SGHRS and YFSETQ. These data are taken from a study of monozygotic twins with inflammatory bowel disease. TCRdb reprocessed the 5' RACE reads; each CDR3 protein has one entry and no DNA is given. Here the sample table reports about 450,000 distinct CDR3 sequences. The chain joins TRBV5-1 to TRBJ1-1; the D call of TRBD1 rests on TCRdb alone, since no DNA is present to check it. This sequence originates from a human donor with ulcerative colitis or Crohn's disease, or a healthy co-twin of an affected twin (not recorded which). The sample taken for sequencing was blood. CDR3 region: CASSLEGDTLNTEAFF.